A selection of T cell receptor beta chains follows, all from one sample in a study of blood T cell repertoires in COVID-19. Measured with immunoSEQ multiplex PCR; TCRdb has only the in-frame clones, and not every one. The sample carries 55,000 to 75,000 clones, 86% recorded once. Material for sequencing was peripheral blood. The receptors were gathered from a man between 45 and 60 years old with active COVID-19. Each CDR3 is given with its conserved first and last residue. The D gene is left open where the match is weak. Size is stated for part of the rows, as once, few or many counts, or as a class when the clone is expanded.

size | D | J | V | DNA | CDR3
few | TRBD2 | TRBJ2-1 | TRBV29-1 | TGCAGCGTTGGGGCCGGACTAGCGGGAGGTGGGAATGAGCAGTTCTTC | CSVGAGLAGGGNEQFF
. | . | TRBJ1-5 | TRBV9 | TGTGCCAGCAGCGGGGGAGGCAATCAGCCCCAGCATTTT | CASSGGGNQPQHF
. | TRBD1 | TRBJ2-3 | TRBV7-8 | TGTGCCAGCAGCCATGACAGGGGTTCCACAGATACGCAGTATTTT | CASSHDRGSTDTQYF
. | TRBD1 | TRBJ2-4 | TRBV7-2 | TGTGCCAGCAGCTCATGGGACAGGATGAACATTCAGTACTTC | CASSSWDRMNIQYF
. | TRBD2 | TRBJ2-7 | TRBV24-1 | TGTGCCACCAGTGACGCCGGGACTACCTCCTACGAGCAGTACTTC | CATSDAGTTSYEQYF
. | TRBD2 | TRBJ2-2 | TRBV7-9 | TGTGCCAGCACCTTGGGACTAGCGGGAGGGTCGACGGACACCGGGGAGCTGTTTTTT | CASTLGLAGGSTDTGELFF
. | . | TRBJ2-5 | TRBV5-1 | TGCGCCAGCAGCTTGGGGGGCGTAGAGACCCAGTACTTC | CASSLGGVETQYF
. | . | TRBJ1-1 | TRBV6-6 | TGTGCCAGCAGTTACAGAGGGAACACTGAAGCTTTCTTT | CASSYRGNTEAFF
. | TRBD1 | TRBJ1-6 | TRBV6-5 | TGTGCCAGCAAGACCGGGACAGGGGCCTTCCCCCTCCACTTT | CASKTGTGAFPLHF
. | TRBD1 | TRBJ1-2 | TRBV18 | TGTGCCAGCTCACAACAGGGGGCGAGCGAATATGGCTACACCTTC | CASSQQGASEYGYTF
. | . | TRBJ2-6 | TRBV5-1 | TGCGCCAGCAGCTTGGCCAGGGCTGGGGCCAACGTCCTGACTTTC | CASSLARAGANVLTF
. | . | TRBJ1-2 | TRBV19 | TGTGCCAGTAGTATAGATATCGCTAACTATGGCTACACCTTC | CASSIDIANYGYTF
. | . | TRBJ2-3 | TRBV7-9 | TGTGCCAGCAGCCCTACTTGGACAGATACGCAGTATTTT | CASSPTWTDTQYF
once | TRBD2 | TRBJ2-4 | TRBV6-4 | TGTGCCAGCAGTAACCTACTAGCGGGGGGGGGAGACATTCAGTACTTC | CASSNLLAGGGDIQYF
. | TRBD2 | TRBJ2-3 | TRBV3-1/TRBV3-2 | TGTGCCAGCAGCCAGAGGACTAGCGGGGGCACAGATACGCAGTATTTT | CASSQRTSGGTDTQYF
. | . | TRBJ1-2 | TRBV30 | TGTGCCTGGAGTTCGAGGGGGGGCTGGGGCTATGGCTACACCTTC | CAWSSRGGWGYGYTF
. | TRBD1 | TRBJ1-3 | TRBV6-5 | TGTGCCAGCAGTTCGGACAGGGACTCTGGAAACACCATATATTTT | CASSSDRDSGNTIYF
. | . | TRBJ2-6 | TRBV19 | TGTGCCAGTAGTATAGATGAGGACAAACCCCCTGGGGCCAACGTCCTGACTTTC | CASSIDEDKPPGANVLTF
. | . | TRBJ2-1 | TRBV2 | TGTGCCAGCTCAGACAATGAGCAGTTCTTC | CASSDNEQFF
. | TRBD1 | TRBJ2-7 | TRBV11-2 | TGTGCCAGCAGCCTGGACAGGGCTAACGAGCAGTACTTC | CASSLDRANEQYF
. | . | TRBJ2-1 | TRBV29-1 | TGCAGCGCAACCGGTGGAGCCGGAAACTACAATGAGCAGTTCTTC | CSATGGAGNYNEQFF
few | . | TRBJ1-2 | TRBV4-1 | TGCGCCAGCAGCCAAGACTTGGGGCAGGGCCTTGCTAACTATGGCTACACCTTC | CASSQDLGQGLANYGYTF
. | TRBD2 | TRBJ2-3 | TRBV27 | TGTGCCAGCAGTTTGCAACTAGCGGGCCGGGGCACAGATACGCAGTATTTT | CASSLQLAGRGTDTQYF
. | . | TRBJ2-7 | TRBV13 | TGTGCCAGCAGCTTTCTCTTAACGGGGGAGCAGCACTTC | CASSFLLTGEQHF
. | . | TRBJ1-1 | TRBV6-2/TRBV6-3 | TGTGCCAGCAGTTATTCCAGGGACACTGAAGCTTTCTTT | CASSYSRDTEAFF
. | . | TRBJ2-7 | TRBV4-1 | TGCGCCAGCAGCCAAGATACGCGACTACCGGAGGGAGAGCAGTACTTC | CASSQDTRLPEGEQYF